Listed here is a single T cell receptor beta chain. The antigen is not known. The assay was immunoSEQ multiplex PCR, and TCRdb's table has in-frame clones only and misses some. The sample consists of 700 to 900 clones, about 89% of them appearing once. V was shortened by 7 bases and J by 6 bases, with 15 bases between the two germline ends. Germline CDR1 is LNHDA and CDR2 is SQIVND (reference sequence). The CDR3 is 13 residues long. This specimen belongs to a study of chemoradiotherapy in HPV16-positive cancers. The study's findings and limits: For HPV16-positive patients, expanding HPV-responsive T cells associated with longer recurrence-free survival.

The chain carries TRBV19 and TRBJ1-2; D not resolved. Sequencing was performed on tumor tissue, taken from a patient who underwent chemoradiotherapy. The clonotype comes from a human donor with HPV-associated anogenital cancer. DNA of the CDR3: TGTGCCAGTAAGGGCCAGGATTTGAATGGCTACACCTTC. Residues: CASKGQDLNGYTF.